A selection of T cell receptor beta chains follows, all from one sample in a study of CD8+ T cells in alopecia areata. Using immunoSEQ multiplex PCR, the repertoire was profiled, and TCRdb retains in-frame clones only, with some absent. The data show approximately 150,000 clones, about 54% seen once. Sequenced material: CD4+ T cells sorted from blood. The receptors were gathered from a human donor in good health. Each CDR3 is given with its conserved first and last residue. A D gene is named only where the DNA matches it firmly. A row's size may be missing; if present it is once, few, many or a size class.

TRBV14	TRBJ2-3	once	-	CASSQESAGYTQYF	TGTGCCAGCAGCCAAGAGTCGGCAGGGTATACGCAGTATTTT
TRBV18	TRBJ2-1	few	-	CASSPLNEQFF	TGTGCCAGCTCACCCCTCAATGAGCAGTTCTTC
TRBV30	TRBJ1-2	-	-	CAWSQAGYGYTF	TGTGCCTGGAGTCAGGCTGGCTATGGCTACACCTTC
TRBV29-1	TRBJ2-2	-	-	CSGGQANTGELFF	TGCAGCGGCGGACAAGCGAACACCGGGGAGCTGTTTTTT
TRBV2	TRBJ2-7	-	-	CASSLDRGQYF	TGTGCCAGCAGTTTGGACCGAGGGCAGTACTTC
TRBV30	TRBJ1-2	few	-	CAWSVLEGYTF	TGTGCCTGGAGTGTACTAGAGGGCTACACCTTC
TRBV27	TRBJ2-3	few	TRBD2	CASSPRLAGTPDTQYF	TGTGCCAGCAGTCCCCGACTAGCGGGAACCCCAGATACGCAGTATTTT
TRBV2	TRBJ2-3	-	TRBD2	CASSGPTSEDTQYF	TGTGCCAGCAGTGGCCCGACTAGCGAAGATACGCAGTATTTT
TRBV30	TRBJ2-7	-	-	CAWLDPDFSYEQYF	TGTGCCTGGCTAGATCCAGATTTCTCCTACGAGCAGTACTTC
TRBV2	TRBJ2-7	few	TRBD1	CASASGTGKEEQYF	TGTGCCAGCGCCTCCGGGACAGGGAAGGAGGAGCAGTACTTC
TRBV28	TRBJ2-2	-	TRBD1	CAVDRANTGELFF	TGTGCCGTCGACAGGGCCAACACCGGGGAGCTGTTTTTT
TRBV5-1	TRBJ2-5	-	-	CASSTVGETQYF	TGCGCCAGCAGTACCGTGGGGGAGACCCAGTACTTC
TRBV28	TRBJ2-1	-	-	CASSSGGFANEQFF	TGTGCCAGCAGTTCAGGGGGGTTTGCCAATGAGCAGTTCTTC
TRBV25-1	TRBJ2-6	-	-	CASSDPGLAGANVLTF	TGTGCCAGCAGTGATCCAGGGCTAGCTGGGGCCAACGTCCTGACTTTC
TRBV9	TRBJ2-2	-	-	CASSVGSTTGELFF	TGTGCCAGCAGCGTAGGGTCCACCACCGGGGAGCTGTTTTTT
TRBV4-1	TRBJ2-7	-	-	CASSRTQGQGEQYF	TGCGCCAGCAGCCGGACTCAGGGGCAGGGGGAGCAGTACTTC
TRBV7-9	TRBJ1-2	-	-	CASSPEDYGYTF	TGTGCCAGCAGTCCGGAGGACTATGGCTACACCTTC
TRBV6-5	TRBJ2-5	-	TRBD1	CTTKPGQGVQETQYF	TGTACCACAAAACCGGGACAGGGAGTACAAGAGACCCAGTACTTC
TRBV29-1	TRBJ2-2	few	TRBD2	CSVGTSGRNTGELFF	TGCAGCGTGGGGACTAGCGGGAGGAACACCGGGGAGCTGTTTTTT
TRBV5-5	TRBJ1-5	-	-	CASSLASWDQPQHF	TGTGCCAGCAGCTTGGCCTCTTGGGATCAGCCCCAGCATTTT
TRBV4-1	TRBJ1-5	-	-	CASSQERGNQPQHF	TGCGCCAGCAGCCAAGAACGTGGCAATCAGCCCCAGCATTTT
TRBV19	TRBJ1-3	-	-	CASSLGTHGGRDF	TGTGCCAGTAGTCTGGGGACCCATGGAGGACGCGATTTT
TRBV27	TRBJ2-1	-	TRBD2	CASSPGLAGAHEQFF	TGTGCCAGCAGTCCCGGACTAGCGGGAGCTCATGAGCAGTTCTTC
TRBV12-5	TRBJ2-1	-	TRBD1	CASGVQGTGYNEQFF	TGTGCTAGTGGAGTACAGGGGACGGGGTACAATGAGCAGTTCTTC
TRBV28	TRBJ2-7	-	-	CASRGRGSLRYEQYF	TGTGCCAGCAGGGGAAGGGGGTCCCTTAGGTACGAGCAGTACTTC
TRBV15	TRBJ2-1	-	-	CATSSRGAYNEQFF	TGTGCCACCAGCAGCCGAGGGGCTTACAATGAGCAGTTCTTC
TRBV5-6	TRBJ1-5	once	TRBD1	CASSFGTGGKNQPQHF	TGTGCCAGCAGCTTCGGGACAGGGGGCAAAAATCAGCCCCAGCATTTT
TRBV19	TRBJ2-2	few	TRBD2	CASSRGTSGTGELFF	TGTGCCAGTAGTAGGGGGACTAGCGGCACCGGGGAGCTGTTTTTT
TRBV27	TRBJ2-1	-	-	CASSTKSPGYNEQFF	TGTGCCAGCAGTACCAAATCCCCCGGATACAATGAGCAGTTCTTC
TRBV29-1	TRBJ1-3	few	-	CSAGSGTLNTIYF	TGCAGCGCGGGGTCAGGAACTTTGAACACCATATATTTT
TRBV14	TRBJ1-2	few	TRBD1	CASSRRDRDGYTF	TGTGCCAGCAGCCGACGGGACAGGGATGGCTACACCTTC
TRBV6-1	TRBJ2-7	-	-	CASSEGLGRTYEQYF	TGTGCCAGCAGTGAAGGGCTTGGCAGGACCTACGAGCAGTACTTC
TRBV28	TRBJ2-7	few	-	CASSPRAQLQHF	TGTGCCAGCAGCCCAAGGGCACAGCTCCAGCACTTC
TRBV30	TRBJ1-2	-	-	CAWRGREGGYTF	TGTGCCTGGAGGGGCAGGGAAGGCGGCTACACCTTC
TRBV6-5	TRBJ2-7	-	-	CASSYLTGTKAREQYF	TGTGCCAGCAGTTACCTAACAGGGACAAAGGCTAGGGAGCAGTACTTC
TRBV7-2	TRBJ2-6	few	-	CASSFKVASSTGANVLTF	TGTGCCAGCAGCTTCAAGGTGGCCTCTTCAACTGGGGCCAACGTCCTGACTTTC
TRBV2	TRBJ2-1	-	-	CASSEDLGSYNEQFF	TGTGCCAGCAGTGAAGACTTGGGCTCCTACAATGAGCAGTTCTTC
TRBV15	TRBJ1-5	few	-	CATSRVWRDQPQHF	TGTGCCACCAGCAGAGTGTGGAGGGATCAGCCCCAGCATTTT
TRBV7-6	TRBJ1-5	-	TRBD1	CASSHETGVQPQHF	TGTGCCAGCAGCCATGAAACAGGGGTCCAGCCCCAGCATTTT
TRBV7-2	TRBJ2-3	few	TRBD2	CASSLVSSGRTDTQYF	TGTGCCAGCAGCTTAGTCTCTAGCGGTCGCACAGATACGCAGTATTTT
TRBV10-3	TRBJ1-5	many	-	CAISEEGLRGNQPQHF	TGTGCCATCAGTGAAGAGGGGTTGCGGGGCAATCAGCCCCAGCATTTT
TRBV2	TRBJ2-1	-	-	CASRVGRQFF	TGTGCCAGCAGGGTGGGAAGGCAGTTCTTC
TRBV27	TRBJ1-2	few	-	CASSQEGVFGDSYGYTF	TGTGCCAGCAGTCAAGAGGGGGTGTTCGGTGATTCTTATGGCTACACCTTC
TRBV29-1	TRBJ2-7	-	TRBD1	CSVLDRGSYEQYF	TGCAGCGTTTTAGACAGGGGGAGCTACGAGCAGTACTTC
TRBV30	TRBJ1-2	medium-sized	-	CASTQGTMGHDGYTF	TGTGCCTCTACCCAAGGGACGATGGGGCACGATGGCTACACCTTC
TRBV5-6	TRBJ2-7	-	-	CASSLMGGSYEQYF	TGTGCCAGCAGCTTGATGGGAGGCTCCTACGAGCAGTACTTC
TRBV2	TRBJ1-1	-	-	CASSGRETTLEAFF	TGTGCCAGCTCGGGCAGGGAGACCACCTTAGAAGCTTTCTTT
TRBV2	TRBJ1-2	few	-	CASSVRTVNYGYTF	TGTGCCAGCAGCGTCCGGACGGTCAACTATGGCTACACCTTC
TRBV28	TRBJ1-5	-	-	CASSRDGGSANQPQHF	TGTGCCAGCAGCCGGGACGGGGGATCGGCCAATCAGCCCCAGCATTTT